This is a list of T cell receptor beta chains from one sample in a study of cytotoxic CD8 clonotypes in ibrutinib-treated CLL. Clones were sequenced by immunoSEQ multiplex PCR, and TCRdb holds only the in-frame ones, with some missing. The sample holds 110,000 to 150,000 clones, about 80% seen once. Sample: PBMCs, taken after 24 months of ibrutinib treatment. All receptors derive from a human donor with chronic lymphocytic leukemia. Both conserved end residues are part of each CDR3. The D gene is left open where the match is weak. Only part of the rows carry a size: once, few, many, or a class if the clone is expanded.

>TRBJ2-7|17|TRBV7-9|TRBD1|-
TGTGCCAGCAGCTTAGGACTCGGGACAGGTCAATCCTACGAGCAGTACTTC
CASSLGLGTGQSYEQYF
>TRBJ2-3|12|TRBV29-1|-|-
TGCAGCGTTGGGCAAGGGGCAGATACGCAGTATTTT
CSVGQGADTQYF
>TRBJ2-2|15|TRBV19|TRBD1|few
TGTGCCAGTAGTCCCGGACAGGGGGGCACCGGGGAGCTGTTTTTT
CASSPGQGGTGELFF
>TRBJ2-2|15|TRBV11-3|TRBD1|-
TGTGCCAGCACCACCGGGACAGCGAACACCGGGGAGCTGTTTTTT
CASTTGTANTGELFF
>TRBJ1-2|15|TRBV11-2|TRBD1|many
TGTGCCAGCAGCTCCCCCAGGGGGCAGGGTGGTGGCTACACCTTC
CASSSPRGQGGGYTF
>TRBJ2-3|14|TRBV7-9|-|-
TGTGCCAGCAGCTTAGATGTGGGGTTCGATACGCAGTATTTT
CASSLDVGFDTQYF
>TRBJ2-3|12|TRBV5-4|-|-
TGTGCCCTGGGGTCACCCACAGATACGCAGTATTTT
CALGSPTDTQYF
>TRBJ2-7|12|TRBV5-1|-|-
TGCGCCAGCAGCAGGGGGGAGTACGAGCAGTACTTC
CASSRGEYEQYF
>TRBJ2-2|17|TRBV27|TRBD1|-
TGTGCCAGCAGTTTAAGTTACCGGCAGGGGGCCGCCGGGGAGCTGTTTTTT
CASSLSYRQGAAGELFF
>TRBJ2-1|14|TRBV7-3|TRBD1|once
TGTGCCAGCAGCTTATGGCCAGGGGGCGATGAGCAGTTCTTC
CASSLWPGGDEQFF
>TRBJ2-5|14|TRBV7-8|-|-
TGTGCCAGCACCCATGGGGGGGCTTGGGAGACCCAGTACTTC
CASTHGGAWETQYF
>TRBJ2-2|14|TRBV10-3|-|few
TGTGCCATCAGTCCACAGGGTGACACCGGGGAGCTGTTTTTT
CAISPQGDTGELFF
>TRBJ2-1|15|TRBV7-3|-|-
TGTGCCAGCAGCTTATCCGGACCATTCTACAATGAGCAGTTCTTC
CASSLSGPFYNEQFF
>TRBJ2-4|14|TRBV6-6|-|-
TGTGCCAGCAGTTTGAGTTTAGCCAAAAACATTCAGTACTTC
CASSLSLAKNIQYF
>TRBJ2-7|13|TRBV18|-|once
TGTGCCAGCTCACCTCGGACGGACTACGAGCAGTACTTC
CASSPRTDYEQYF
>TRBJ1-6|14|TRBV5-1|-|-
TGCGCCAGCAGCTTCCCGGAAACCAATTCACCCCTCCACTTT
CASSFPETNSPLHF
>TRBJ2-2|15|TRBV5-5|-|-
TGTGCCAGCAGCAGGGGTCGGCAGAACACCGGGGAGCTGTTTTTT
CASSRGRQNTGELFF
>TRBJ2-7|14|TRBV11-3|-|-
TGTGCCAGCAGCTTAGTGGGGGAAAGGGGCGAGCAGTACTTC
CASSLVGERGEQYF
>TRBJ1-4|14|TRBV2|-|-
TGTGCCAGCGGCCCCAGGGAGGGTAATGAAAAACTGTTTTTT
CASGPREGNEKLFF
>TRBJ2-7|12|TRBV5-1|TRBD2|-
TGCGCCAGCACGCCGGGGGGCTACGAGCAGTACTTC
CASTPGGYEQYF
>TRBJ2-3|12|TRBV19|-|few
TGTGCCAGTAGTACCAACAGGGTTGCGCAGTATTTT
CASSTNRVAQYF
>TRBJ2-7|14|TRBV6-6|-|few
TGTGCCAGCAGTTCCCCGGGAGTTAGCTGGGAGCAGTACTTC
CASSSPGVSWEQYF
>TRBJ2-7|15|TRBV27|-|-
TGTGCCAGCAGTTCACTCCGGCCTGCCGGCTACGAGCAGTACTTC
CASSSLRPAGYEQYF
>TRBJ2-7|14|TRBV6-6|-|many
TGTGCCAGCAGTCCCTCGGGGTTGGTGTACGAGCAGTACTTC
CASSPSGLVYEQYF